This T cell receptor (beta chain) was captured in a study of T cells in Graves' hyperthyroidism and ophthalmopathy. This clonotype was recorded at least ten times. From RNA transcripts, TCR beta CDR3 regions were amplified. First-round RT-PCR of the TCR CDR3 relied on the HTBI primer set. One entry per CDR3 protein results from TCRdb running MiXCR on the multiplex PCR reads. The repertoire consists of under 250,000 distinct CDR3 sequences, with roughly a sixth occurring once and the leading ten covering 50%. The CDR3 contains 13 residues. In germline, CDR1 is SGHAT, CDR2 FQDESV (reference sequence). Deletions cut 4 bases from V and 13 bases from J, with 19 bases between.

The genes are TRBV11-1 and TRBJ1-1; D is possibly TRBD1 (6 bases). This TCR was sampled from a man between 45 and 60 years old with Graves' hyperthyroidism. Sequenced input: blood. The DNA for the CDR3 is TGTGCCAGCAGCTCAGACAGGAGGGCTGATGATTTCTTT. This sequence encodes CASSSDRRADDFF.